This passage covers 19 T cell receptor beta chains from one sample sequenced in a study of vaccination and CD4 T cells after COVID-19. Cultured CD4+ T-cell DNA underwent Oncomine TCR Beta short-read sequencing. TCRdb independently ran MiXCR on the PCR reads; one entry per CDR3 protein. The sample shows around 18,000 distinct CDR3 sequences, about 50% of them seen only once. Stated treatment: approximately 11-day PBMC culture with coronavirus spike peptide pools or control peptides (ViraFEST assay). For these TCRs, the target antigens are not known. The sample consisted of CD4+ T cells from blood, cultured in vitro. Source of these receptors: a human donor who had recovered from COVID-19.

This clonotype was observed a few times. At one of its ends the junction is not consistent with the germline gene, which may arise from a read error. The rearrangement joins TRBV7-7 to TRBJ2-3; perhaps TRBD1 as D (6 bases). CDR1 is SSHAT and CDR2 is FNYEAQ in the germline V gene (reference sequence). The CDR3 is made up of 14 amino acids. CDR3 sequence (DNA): TGTGCTAGCAGTGCACAGGGACGCACAGATACGCAGTATTTT. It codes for CASSAQGRTDTQYF.

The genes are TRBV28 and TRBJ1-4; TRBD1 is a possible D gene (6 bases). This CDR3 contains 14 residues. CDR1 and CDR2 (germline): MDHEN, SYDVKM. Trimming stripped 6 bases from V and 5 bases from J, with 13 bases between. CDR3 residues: CASRDSATNEKLFF. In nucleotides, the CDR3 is TGTGCCAGCAGGGACAGTGCCACAAATGAAAAACTGTTTTTT. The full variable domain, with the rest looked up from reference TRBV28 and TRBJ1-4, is DVKVTQSSRYLVKRTGEKVFLECVQDMDHENMFWYRQDPGLGLRLIYFSYDVKMKEKGDIPEGYSVSREKKERFSLILESASTNQTSMYLCASRDSATNEKLFFGSGTQLSVL.

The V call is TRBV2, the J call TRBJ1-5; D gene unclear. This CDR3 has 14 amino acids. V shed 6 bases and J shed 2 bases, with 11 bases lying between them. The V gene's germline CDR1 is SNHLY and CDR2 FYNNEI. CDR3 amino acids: CASSPGGGNQPQHF. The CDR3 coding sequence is TGTGCCAGCAGCCCCGGAGGTGGCAATCAGCCCCAGCATTTT.

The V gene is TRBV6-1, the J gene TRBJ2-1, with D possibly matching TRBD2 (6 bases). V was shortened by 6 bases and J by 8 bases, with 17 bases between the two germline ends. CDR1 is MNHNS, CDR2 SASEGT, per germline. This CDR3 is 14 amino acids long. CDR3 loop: CASRMGLTGDEQFF. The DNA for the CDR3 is TGTGCCAGCAGGATGGGTTTGACGGGGGATGAGCAGTTCTTC.

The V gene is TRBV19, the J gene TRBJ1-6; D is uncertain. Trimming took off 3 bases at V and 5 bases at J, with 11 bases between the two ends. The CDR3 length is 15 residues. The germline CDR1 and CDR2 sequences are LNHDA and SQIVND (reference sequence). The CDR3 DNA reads TGTGCCAGTAGTATTATTCGACCGGATAATTCACCCCTCCACTTT. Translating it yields CASSIIRPDNSPLHF.

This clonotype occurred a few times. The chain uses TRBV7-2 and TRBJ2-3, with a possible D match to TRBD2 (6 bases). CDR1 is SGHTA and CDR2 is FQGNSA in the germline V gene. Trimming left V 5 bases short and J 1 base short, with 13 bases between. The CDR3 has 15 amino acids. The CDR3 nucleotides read TGTGCCAGCAGCGCCGGAGGGGATGGCACAGATACGCAGTATTTT. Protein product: CASSAGGDGTDTQYF.

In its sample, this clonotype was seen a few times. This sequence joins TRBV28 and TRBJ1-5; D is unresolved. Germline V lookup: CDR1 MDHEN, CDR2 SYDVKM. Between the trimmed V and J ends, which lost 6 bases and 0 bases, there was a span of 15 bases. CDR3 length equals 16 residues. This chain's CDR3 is CASSVPGLYSNQPQHF. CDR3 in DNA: TGTGCCAGCAGCGTGCCTGGACTATATAGCAATCAGCCCCAGCATTTT.

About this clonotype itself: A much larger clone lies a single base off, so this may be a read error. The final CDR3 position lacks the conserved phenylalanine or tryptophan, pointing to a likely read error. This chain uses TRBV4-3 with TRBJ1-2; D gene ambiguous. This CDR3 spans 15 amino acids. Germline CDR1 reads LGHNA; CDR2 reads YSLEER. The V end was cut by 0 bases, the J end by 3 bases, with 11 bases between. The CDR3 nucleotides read TGCGCCAGCAGCCAAGAGACAAGGGTTTACTATGGCTACACCATC. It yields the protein CASSQETRVYYGYTI.

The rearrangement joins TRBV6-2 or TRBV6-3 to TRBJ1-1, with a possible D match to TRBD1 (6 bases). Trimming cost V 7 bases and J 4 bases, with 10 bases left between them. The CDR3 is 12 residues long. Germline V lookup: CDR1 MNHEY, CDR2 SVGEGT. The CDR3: CASTGAGTEAFF. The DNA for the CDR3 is TGTGCCAGCACGGGGGCTGGCACTGAAGCTTTCTTT.

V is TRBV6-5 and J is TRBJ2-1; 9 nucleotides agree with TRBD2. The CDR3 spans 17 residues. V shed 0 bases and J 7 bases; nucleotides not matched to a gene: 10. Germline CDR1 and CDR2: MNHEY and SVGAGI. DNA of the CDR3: TGTGCCAGCAGTTACTCAAGCCCTAGCGGGATTGGTAATGAGCAGTTCTTC. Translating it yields CASSYSSPSGIGNEQFF.

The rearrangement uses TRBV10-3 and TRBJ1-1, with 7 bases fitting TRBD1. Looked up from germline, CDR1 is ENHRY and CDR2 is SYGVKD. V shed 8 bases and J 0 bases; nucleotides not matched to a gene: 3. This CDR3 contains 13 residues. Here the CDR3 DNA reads TGTGCCATCGGACAGGACATGAACACTGAAGCTTTCTTT. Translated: CAIGQDMNTEAFF.

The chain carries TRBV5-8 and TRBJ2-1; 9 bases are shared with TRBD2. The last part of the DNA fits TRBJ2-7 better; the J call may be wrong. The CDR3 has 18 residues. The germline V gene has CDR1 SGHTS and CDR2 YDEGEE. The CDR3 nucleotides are TGTGCCACCCAGCATTCGGTATTAGCGGGAGCCCTCCCCTACGAGCAGTACTTC. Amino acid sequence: CATQHSVLAGALPYEQYF.

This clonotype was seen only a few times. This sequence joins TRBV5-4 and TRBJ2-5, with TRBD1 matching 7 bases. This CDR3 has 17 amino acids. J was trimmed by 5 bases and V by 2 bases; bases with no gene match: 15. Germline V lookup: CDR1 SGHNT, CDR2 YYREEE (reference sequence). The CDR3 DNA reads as TGTGCCAGCAGCTTCGGGACAGCTATAACGAGGCGGGAGACCCAGTACTTC. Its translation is CASSFGTAITRRETQYF. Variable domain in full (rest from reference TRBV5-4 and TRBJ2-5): ETGVTQSPTHLIKTRGQQVTLRCSSQSGHNTVSWYQQALGQGPQFIFQYYREEENGRGNFPPRFSGLQFPNYSSELNVNALELDDSALYLCASSFGTAITRRETQYFGPGTRLLVL.

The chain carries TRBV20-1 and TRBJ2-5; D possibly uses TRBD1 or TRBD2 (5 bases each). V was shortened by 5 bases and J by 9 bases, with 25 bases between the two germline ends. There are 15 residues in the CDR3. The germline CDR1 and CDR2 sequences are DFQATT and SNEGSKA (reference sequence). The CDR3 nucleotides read TGCAGTGCTGCCACCCCCGACAGCTTTCTGAGGGCCCAGTACTTC. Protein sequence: CSAATPDSFLRAQYF.

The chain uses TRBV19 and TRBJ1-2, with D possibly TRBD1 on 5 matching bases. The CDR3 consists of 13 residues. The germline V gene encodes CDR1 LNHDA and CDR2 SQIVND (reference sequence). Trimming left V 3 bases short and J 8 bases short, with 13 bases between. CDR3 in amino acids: CASSISAGYGYTF. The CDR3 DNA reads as TGTGCCAGTAGTATCTCGGCAGGGTACGGCTACACCTTC. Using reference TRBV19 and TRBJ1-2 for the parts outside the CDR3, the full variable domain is DGGITQSPKYLFRKEGQNVTLSCEQNLNHDAMYWYRQDPGQGLRLIYYSQIVNDFQKGDIAEGYSVSREKKESFPLTVTSAQKNPTAFYLCASSISAGYGYTFGSGTRLTVV.

CDR3 in DNA: TGTGCCAGCAGCCTCTTGCCCACAGGGGGAAAAGAGACCCAGTACTTC. Amino acid sequence: CASSLLPTGGKETQYF. The V and J genes are TRBV7-3 and TRBJ2-5; 8 bases map to TRBD1. Trimming removed 5 bases from V and 3 bases from J; junction bases left unmatched: 11. This CDR3 is 16 amino acids long. The germline V gene has CDR1 SGHTA and CDR2 FQGTGA.

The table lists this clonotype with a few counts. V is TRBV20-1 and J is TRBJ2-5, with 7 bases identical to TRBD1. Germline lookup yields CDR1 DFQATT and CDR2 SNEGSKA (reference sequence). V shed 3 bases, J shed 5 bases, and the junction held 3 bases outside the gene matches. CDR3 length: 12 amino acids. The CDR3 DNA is TGCAGTGCTAGGTACAGGGGTGAGACCCAGTACTTC. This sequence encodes CSARYRGETQYF.

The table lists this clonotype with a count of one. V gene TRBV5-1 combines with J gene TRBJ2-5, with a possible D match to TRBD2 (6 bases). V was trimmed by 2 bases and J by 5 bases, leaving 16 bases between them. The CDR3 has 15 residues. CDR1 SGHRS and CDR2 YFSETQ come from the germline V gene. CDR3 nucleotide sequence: TGCGCCAGCAGCTTCTTCCTCGGGAGTGGCGAGACCCAGTACTTC. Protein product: CASSFFLGSGETQYF.

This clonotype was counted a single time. The CDR3 bases are TGTGCCAGCACCCATCTAGGACTAGCGGGAGGGCCGGCAGATACGCAGTATTTT. The encoded protein is CASTHLGLAGGPADTQYF. The chain links TRBV27 to TRBJ2-3, with 15 bases matching TRBD2. CDR1 is MNHEY, CDR2 SMNVEV, per germline (reference sequence). After removal of 7 bases from V and 4 bases from J, the junction contained 12 bases not matched to a gene. The CDR3 contains 18 residues.